This record looks at one TCR beta chain sequence and its context. The record originates from a study of shared clonotypes between healthy human individuals. Repertoires were generated with immunoSEQ multiplex PCR, while TCRdb's copy carries only in-frame clones and drops some. The sample lists over 2 million clones; just under 95% were seen once. CDR1 is LGHNA and CDR2 is YNFKEQ in the germline V gene. V lost 4 bases and J lost 3; bases outside the gene matches: 7. This CDR3 is built from 16 residues. This receptor was obtained from a man between 18 and 35 years old in good health. Some clones in this sample may be carry-over from other donors' samples. The rearrangement links TRBV4-2 to TRBJ2-7, with TRBD2 matching 12 bases. The source material was naive CD4+ T cells from PBMCs. The subset here: CD45RA+ positively selected. The CDR3 loop is CASSPDTSGRYYEQYF. The CDR3, as DNA: TGTGCCAGCAGCCCCGACACTAGCGGGAGGTACTACGAGCAGTACTTC.